This T cell receptor (beta chain) was documented in a study of Ad26.COV2.S vaccination and SARS-CoV-2 variants. Sequenced by immunoSEQ multiplex PCR; TCRdb stores in-frame clones only, minus some. The sample holds 400,000 to 450,000 clones, about nine tenths seen once. Treatment defined: approximately 18 received Ad26.COV2.S at low or high dose, single or two shots; 5 received placebo; per-sample allocation not given. Samples analyzed were those drawn on day 63 after the first vaccine or placebo injection. The material was peripheral blood, obtained in a trial of Ad26.COV2.S vaccine versus placebo. The sequence came from a person between 18 and 65 years old who received the Ad26.COV2.S COVID-19 vaccine or a placebo.

In DNA, the CDR3 is TGTGCCAGCAGCTTTTGGGACAGGTTCTACGAGCAGTACTTC. It encodes CASSFWDRFYEQYF. The chain links TRBV5-8 to TRBJ2-7; the match to TRBD1 covers 8 bases. From germline, CDR1 is SGHTS and CDR2 YDEGEE. The ends lost 2 bases at V and 3 bases at J; junction bases unmatched: 4. The length of the CDR3 is 14 residues.